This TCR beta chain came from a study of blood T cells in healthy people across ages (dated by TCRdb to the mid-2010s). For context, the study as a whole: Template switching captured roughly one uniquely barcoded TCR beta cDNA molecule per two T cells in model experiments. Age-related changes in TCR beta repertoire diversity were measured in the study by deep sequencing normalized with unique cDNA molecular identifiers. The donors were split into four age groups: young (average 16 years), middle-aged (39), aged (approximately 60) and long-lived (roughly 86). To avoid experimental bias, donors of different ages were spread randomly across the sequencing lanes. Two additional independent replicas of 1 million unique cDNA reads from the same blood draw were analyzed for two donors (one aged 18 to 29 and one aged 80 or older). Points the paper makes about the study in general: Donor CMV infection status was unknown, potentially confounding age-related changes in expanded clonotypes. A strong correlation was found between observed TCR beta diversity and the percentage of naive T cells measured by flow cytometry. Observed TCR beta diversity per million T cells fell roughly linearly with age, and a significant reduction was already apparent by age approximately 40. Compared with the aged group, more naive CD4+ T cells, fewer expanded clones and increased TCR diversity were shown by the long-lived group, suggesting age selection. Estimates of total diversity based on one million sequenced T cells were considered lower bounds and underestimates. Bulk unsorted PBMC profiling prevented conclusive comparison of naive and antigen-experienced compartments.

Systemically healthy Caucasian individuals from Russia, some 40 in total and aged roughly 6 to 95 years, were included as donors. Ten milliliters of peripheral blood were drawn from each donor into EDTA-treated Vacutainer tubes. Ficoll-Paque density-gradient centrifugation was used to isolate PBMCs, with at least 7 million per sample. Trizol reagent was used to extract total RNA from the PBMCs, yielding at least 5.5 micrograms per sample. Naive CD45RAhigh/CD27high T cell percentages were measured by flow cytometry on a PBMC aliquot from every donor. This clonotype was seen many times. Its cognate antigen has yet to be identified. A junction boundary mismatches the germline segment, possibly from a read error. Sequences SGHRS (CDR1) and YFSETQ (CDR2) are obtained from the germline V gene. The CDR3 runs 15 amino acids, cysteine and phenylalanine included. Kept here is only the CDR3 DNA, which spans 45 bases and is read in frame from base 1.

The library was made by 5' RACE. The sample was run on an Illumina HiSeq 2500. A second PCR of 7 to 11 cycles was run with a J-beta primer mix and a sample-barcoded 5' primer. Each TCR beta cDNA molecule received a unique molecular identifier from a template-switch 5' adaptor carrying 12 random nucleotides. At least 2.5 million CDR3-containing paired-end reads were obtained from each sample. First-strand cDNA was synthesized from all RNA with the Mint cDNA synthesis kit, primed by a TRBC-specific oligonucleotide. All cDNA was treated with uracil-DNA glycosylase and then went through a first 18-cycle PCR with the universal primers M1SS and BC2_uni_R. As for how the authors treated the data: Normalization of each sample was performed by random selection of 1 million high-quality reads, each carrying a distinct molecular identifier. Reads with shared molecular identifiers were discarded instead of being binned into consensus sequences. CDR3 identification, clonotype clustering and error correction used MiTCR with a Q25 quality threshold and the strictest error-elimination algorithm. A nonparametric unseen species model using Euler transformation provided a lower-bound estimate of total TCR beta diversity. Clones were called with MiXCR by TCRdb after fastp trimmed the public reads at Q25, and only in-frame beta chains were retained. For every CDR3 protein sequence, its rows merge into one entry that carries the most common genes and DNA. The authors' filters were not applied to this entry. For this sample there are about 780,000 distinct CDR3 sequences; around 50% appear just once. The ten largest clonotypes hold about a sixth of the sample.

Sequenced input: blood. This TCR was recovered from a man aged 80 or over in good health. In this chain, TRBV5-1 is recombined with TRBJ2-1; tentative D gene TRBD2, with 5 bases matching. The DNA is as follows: TGCGCCAGCAGCTTGGAACCTAGCTCCCACAATGAGCAGTTCTTC. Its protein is CASSLEPSSHNEQFF.